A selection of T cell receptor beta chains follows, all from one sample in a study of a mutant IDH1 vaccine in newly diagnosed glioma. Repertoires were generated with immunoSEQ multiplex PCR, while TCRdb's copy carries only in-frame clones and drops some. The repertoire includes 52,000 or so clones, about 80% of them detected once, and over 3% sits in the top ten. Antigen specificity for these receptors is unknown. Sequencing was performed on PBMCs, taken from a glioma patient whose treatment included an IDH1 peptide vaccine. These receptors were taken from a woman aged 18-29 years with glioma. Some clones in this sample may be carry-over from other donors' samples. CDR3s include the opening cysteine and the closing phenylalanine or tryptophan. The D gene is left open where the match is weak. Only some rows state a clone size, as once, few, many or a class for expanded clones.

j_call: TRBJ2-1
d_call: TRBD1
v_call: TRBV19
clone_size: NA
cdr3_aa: CASSIAGQSNNEQFF
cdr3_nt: TGTGCCAGTAGTATAGCGGGACAGAGTAACAATGAGCAGTTCTTC

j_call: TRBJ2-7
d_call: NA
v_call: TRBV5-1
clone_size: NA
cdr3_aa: CASSPGNRLEAYEQYF
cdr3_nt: TGCGCCAGCAGCCCCGGTAATAGACTAGAAGCGTACGAGCAGTACTTC

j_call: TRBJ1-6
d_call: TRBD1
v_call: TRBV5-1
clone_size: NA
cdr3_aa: CASSLPTGNSPLHF
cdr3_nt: TGCGCCAGCAGCTTGCCGACAGGGAATTCACCCCTCCACTTT

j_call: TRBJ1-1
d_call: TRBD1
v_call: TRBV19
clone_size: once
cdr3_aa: CATAGGYLEAFF
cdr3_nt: TGTGCCACAGCAGGGGGCTACCTTGAAGCTTTCTTT

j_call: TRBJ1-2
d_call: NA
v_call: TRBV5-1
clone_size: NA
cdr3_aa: CASSLSPGYTSGYTF
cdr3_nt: TGCGCCAGCAGCTTGTCTCCAGGGTATACTTCTGGCTACACCTTC

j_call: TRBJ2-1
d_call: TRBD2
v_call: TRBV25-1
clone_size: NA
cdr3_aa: CASSDPSGSSYNEQFF
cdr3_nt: TGTGCCAGCAGTGATCCTAGCGGGAGCTCCTACAATGAGCAGTTCTTC

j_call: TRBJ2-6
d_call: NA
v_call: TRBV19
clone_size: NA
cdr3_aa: CASGSGANVLTF
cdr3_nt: TGTGCCTCAGGCTCTGGGGCCAACGTCCTGACTTTC

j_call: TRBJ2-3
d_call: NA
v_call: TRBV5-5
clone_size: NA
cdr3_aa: CASSRDSEGDTQYF
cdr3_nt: TGTGCCAGCAGCAGGGACTCGGAGGGAGATACGCAGTATTTT

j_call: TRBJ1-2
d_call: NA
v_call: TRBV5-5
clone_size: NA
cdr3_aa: CASSLVAPSYGYTF
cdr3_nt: TGTGCCAGCAGCTTGGTGGCTCCAAGCTATGGCTACACCTTC

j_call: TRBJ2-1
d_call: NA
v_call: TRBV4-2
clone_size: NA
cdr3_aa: CASSQVLGGGLSNEQFF
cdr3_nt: TGTGCCAGCAGCCAAGTTTTGGGGGGTGGACTTTCCAATGAGCAGTTCTTC

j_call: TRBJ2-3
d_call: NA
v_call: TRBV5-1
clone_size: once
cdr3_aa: CASSLEPWNTDTQYF
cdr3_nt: TGCGCCAGCAGCTTGGAACCCTGGAACACAGATACGCAGTATTTT

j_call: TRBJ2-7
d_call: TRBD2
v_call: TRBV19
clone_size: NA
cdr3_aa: CASSIGRAGGPYEQYF
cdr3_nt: TGTGCCAGTAGTATAGGTCGAGCGGGAGGTCCCTACGAGCAGTACTTC

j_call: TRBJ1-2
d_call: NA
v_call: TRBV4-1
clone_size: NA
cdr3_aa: CASSQETLVYGYTF
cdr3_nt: TGCGCCAGCAGCCAAGAGACCCTTGTCTATGGCTACACCTTC

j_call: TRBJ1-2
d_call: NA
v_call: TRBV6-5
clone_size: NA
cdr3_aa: CASTSNGAYGYTF
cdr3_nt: TGTGCCAGCACCTCGAACGGGGCCTATGGCTACACCTTC

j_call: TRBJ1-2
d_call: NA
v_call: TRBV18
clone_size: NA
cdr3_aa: CASSPMDYYGYTF
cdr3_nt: TGTGCCAGCTCACCGATGGACTACTATGGCTACACCTTC

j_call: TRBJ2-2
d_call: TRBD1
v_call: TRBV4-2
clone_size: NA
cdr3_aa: CASSPTWNRGRTGELFF
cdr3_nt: TGTGCCAGCAGCCCAACCTGGAACAGGGGGCGCACCGGGGAGCTGTTTTTT

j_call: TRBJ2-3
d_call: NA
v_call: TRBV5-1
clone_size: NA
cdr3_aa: CASSPRLGSDTQYF
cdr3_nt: TGCGCCAGCAGCCCCCGTTTGGGATCAGATACGCAGTATTTT

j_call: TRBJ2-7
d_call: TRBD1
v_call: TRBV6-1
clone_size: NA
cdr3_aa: CASSRGTGSSYEQYF
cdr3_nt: TGTGCCAGCAGCCGCGGGACAGGGAGCTCCTACGAGCAGTACTTC

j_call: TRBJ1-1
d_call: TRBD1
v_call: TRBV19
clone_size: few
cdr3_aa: CASSIGGTGSKNTEAFF
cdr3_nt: TGTGCCAGTAGCATTGGAGGGACAGGATCCAAAAACACTGAAGCTTTCTTT

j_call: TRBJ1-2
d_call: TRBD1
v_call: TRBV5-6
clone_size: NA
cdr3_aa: CASSLVGRGPHGYTF
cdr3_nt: TGTGCCAGCAGCTTGGTCGGCAGGGGGCCTCATGGCTACACCTTC

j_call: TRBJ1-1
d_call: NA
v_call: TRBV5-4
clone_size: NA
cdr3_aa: CASSLTLNTEAFF
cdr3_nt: TGTGCCAGCAGCTTGACACTGAACACTGAAGCTTTCTTT

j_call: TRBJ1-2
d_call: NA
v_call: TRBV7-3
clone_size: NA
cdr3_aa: CASSTSPPGNTGFYGYTF
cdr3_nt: TGTGCCAGCAGCACTTCTCCTCCGGGTAACACTGGGTTCTATGGCTACACCTTC

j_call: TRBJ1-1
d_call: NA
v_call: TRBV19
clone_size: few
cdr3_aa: CASSIGPREAFF
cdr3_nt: TGTGCCAGTAGTATTGGCCCGCGAGAGGCTTTCTTT

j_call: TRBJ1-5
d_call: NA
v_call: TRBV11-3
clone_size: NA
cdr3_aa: CASSLNSDSNQPQHF
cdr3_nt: TGTGCCAGCAGCTTAAACAGCGATAGCAATCAGCCCCAGCATTTT

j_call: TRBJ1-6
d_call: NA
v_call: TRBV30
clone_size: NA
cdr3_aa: CAWSVDGSAPLHF
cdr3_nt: TGTGCCTGGAGTGTAGATGGGTCTGCACCCCTCCACTTT

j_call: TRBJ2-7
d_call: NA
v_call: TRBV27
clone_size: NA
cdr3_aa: CASRGDPYEQYF
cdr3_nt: TGTGCCAGCAGAGGGGATCCCTACGAGCAGTACTTC

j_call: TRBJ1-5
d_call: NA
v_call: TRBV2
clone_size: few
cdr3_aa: CASCSERDSNQPQHF
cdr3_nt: TGTGCCAGCTGTTCTGAGAGGGATAGCAATCAGCCCCAGCATTTT

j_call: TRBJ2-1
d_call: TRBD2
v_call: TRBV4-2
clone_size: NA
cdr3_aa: CASSQPVSGSDTYNEQFF
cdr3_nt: TGTGCCAGCAGCCAACCTGTTAGCGGGTCTGACACCTACAATGAGCAGTTCTTC

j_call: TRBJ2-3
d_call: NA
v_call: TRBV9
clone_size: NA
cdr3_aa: CASSPFGGGHTDTQYF
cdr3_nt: TGTGCCAGCAGCCCCTTCGGGGGCGGGCATACAGATACGCAGTATTTT

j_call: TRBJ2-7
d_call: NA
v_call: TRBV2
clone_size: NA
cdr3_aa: CASSPGRGGYEQYF
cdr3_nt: TGTGCCAGCAGTCCTGGTAGGGGGGGGTACGAGCAGTACTTC

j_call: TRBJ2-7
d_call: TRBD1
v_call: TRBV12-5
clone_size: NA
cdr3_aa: CASGSGQDYEQYF
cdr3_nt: TGTGCTAGTGGTTCGGGACAGGACTACGAGCAGTACTTC

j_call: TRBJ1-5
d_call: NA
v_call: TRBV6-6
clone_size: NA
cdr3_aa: CASSYNGGWEPQHF
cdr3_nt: TGTGCCAGCAGTTACAACGGGGGCTGGGAGCCCCAGCATTTT

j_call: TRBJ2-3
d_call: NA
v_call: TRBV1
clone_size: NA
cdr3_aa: CTSSQGPTRLVPDTQYF
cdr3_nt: TGCACCAGCAGCCAAGGCCCGACTAGGCTCGTACCGGATACGCAGTATTTT

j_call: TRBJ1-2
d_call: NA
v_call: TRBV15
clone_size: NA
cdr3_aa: CATSRDRVRANGYTF
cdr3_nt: TGTGCCACCAGCAGAGATAGGGTCAGGGCGAATGGCTACACCTTC

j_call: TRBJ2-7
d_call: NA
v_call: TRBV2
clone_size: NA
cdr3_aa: CASSNTGANYEQYF
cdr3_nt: TGTGCCAGCAGTAATACCGGGGCCAACTACGAGCAGTACTTC

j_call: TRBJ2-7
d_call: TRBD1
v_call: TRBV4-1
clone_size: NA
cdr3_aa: CASSPRTGLTYEQYF
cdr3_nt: TGCGCCAGCAGCCCTCGGACAGGATTAACCTACGAGCAGTACTTC

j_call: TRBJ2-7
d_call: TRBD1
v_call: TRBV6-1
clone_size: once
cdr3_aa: CASSPRTGAYEQYF
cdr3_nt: TGTGCCAGCAGTCCTAGGACAGGGGCCTACGAGCAGTACTTC

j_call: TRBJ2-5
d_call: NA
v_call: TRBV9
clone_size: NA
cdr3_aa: CASSTYGTAKEQYF
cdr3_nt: TGTGCCAGCAGCACCTATGGGACGGCTAAGGAGCAGTACTTC

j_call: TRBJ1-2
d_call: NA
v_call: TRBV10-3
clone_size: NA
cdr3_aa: CAISEGGRSPLGYGYTF
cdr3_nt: TGTGCCATCAGTGAGGGGGGCAGGAGCCCGCTAGGCTATGGCTACACCTTC

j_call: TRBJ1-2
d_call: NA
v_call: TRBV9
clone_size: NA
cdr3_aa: CASSSHSGRQFSTREYGYTF
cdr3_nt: TGTGCCAGCAGCTCACACTCGGGGCGACAGTTCTCAACGAGGGAATATGGCTACACCTTC

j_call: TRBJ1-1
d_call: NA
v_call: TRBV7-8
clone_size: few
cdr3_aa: CASSLGRMLSTEAFF
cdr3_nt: TGTGCCAGCAGCCTCGGACGGATGCTTAGTACTGAAGCTTTCTTT

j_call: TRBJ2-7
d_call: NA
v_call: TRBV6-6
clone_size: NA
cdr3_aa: CATGQSYEQYF
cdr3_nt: TGTGCCACCGGACAGTCCTACGAGCAGTACTTC

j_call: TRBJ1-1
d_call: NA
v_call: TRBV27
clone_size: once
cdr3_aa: CASNGPLNTEAFF
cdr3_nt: TGTGCCAGCAATGGGCCCTTGAACACTGAAGCTTTCTTT

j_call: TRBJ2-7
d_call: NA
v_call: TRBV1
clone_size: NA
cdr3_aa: CTSSQDAGKQYF
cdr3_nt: TGCACCAGCAGCCAAGATGCAGGAAAGCAGTACTTC

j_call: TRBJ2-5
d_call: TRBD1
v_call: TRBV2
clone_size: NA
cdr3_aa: CASSESGTGLQETQYF
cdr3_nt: TGTGCCAGCAGTGAATCCGGGACAGGGCTCCAAGAGACCCAGTACTTC

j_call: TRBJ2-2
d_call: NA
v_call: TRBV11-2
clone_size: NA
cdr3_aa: CASRVPAGELFF
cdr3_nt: TGTGCCAGCAGGGTTCCGGCCGGGGAGCTGTTTTTT

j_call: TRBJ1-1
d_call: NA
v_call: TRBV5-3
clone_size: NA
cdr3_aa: CARSLVGGPRGTEAFF
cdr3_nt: TGTGCCAGAAGCTTGGTGGGGGGGCCGCGAGGCACTGAAGCTTTCTTT

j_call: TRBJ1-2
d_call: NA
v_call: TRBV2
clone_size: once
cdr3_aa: CASSEWLTTSLHGYTF
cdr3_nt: TGTGCCAGCAGTGAATGGCTCACAACTTCCCTTCATGGCTACACCTTC

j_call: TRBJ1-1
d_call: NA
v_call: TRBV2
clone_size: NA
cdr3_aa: CASSYPTEAFF
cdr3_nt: TGTGCCAGCAGTTACCCCACTGAAGCTTTCTTT

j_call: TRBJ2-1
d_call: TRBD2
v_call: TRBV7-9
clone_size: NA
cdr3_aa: CASSVASGKDEQFF
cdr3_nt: TGTGCCAGCAGTGTAGCTAGCGGGAAAGATGAGCAGTTCTTC

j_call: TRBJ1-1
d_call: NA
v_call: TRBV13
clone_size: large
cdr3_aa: CASSFPSLEAFF
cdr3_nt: TGTGCCAGCAGCTTCCCGTCCCTAGAAGCTTTCTTT

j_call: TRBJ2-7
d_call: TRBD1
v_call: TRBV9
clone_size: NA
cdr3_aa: CASSGGLGTGAGEQYF
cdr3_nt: TGTGCCAGCAGCGGAGGCCTCGGGACAGGGGCTGGCGAGCAGTACTTC

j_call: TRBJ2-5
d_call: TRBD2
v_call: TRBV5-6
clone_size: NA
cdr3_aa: CASRPSGGAATQYF
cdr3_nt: TGTGCCAGCAGACCTAGCGGGGGGGCCGCGACCCAGTACTTC